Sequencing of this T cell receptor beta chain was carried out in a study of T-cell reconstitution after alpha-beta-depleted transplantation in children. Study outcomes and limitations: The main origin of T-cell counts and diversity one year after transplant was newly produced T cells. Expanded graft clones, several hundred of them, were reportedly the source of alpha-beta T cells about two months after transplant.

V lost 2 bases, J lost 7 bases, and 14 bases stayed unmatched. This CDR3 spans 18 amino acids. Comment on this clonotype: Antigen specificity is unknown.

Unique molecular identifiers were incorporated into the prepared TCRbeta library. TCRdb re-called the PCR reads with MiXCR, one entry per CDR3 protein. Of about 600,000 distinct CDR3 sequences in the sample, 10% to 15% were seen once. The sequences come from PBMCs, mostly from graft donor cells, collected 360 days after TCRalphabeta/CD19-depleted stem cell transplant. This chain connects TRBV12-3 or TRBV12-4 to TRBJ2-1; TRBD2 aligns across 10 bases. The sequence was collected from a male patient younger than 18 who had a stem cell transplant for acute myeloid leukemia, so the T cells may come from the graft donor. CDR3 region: CASSLSAGGRLKPNEQFF. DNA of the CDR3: TGTGCCAGCAGTTTATCAGCGGGAGGGCGACTGAAGCCGAATGAGCAGTTCTTC.